The following is a T cell receptor (beta chain) sequence with its context. Its antigen is still unknown. The assay was immunoSEQ multiplex PCR, and TCRdb's table has in-frame clones only and misses some. The data show 300,000 to 350,000 clones, roughly 88% seen once. The sample belongs to a study of cytomegalovirus exposure and HLA in healthy donors. V lost 4 bases and J 0 bases, leaving 9 bases between the germline ends. This CDR3 has 15 amino acids. Per germline, CDR1 SEHNR and CDR2 FQNEAQ (reference sequence). Study-wide results and limits: 164 TCR beta chains were listed as cytomegalovirus-associated.

It was the approximately 120-subject validation cohort, separate from the approximately 690-subject first cohort, to which the donors belonged. V is TRBV7-9 and J is TRBJ2-2; TRBD2 might be the D (5 bases). Source material: PBMCs. The sequence derives from a man younger than 45 in good health and CMV-seronegative. The CDR3 spells CASSSRTSNTGELFF. Here the CDR3 DNA reads TGTGCCAGCAGCTCCCGGACTTCGAACACCGGGGAGCTGTTTTTT.